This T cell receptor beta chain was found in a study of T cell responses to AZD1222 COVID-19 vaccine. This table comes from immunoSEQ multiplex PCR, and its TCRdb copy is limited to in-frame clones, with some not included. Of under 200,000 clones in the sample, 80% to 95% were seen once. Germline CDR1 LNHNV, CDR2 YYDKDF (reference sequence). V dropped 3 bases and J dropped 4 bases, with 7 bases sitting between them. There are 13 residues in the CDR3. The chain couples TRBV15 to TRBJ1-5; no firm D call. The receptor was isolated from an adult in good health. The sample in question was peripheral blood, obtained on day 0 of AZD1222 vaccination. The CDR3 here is CATSRTYNQPQHF. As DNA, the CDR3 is TGTGCCACCAGCAGGACCTATAATCAGCCCCAGCATTTT.